This TCR beta chain was identified in a study of blood T cell repertoires in COVID-19. The CDR3 runs 16 residues. Losses at the gene ends were 3 bases for V and 2 bases for J; bases not matched to a gene: 8. The germline gives CDR1 SGHDT, CDR2 YYEEEE. The assay was immunoSEQ multiplex PCR, and TCRdb's table has in-frame clones only and misses some. The sample shows 270,000 or so clones, 82% of them seen only once. The chain employs TRBV5-6 and TRBJ2-1, with TRBD2 matching over 7 bases. Sequencing was performed on peripheral blood. The sequence was collected from a young woman with acute or convalescent COVID-19. In DNA, the CDR3 is TGTGCCAGCAGCTCGGCGGGAGAAAGCCCCTACAATGAGCAGTTCTTC. Amino acid sequence: CASSSAGESPYNEQFF.